This TCR beta chain was profiled in a study of blood T cell repertoires in COVID-19. For the study at large: Whether acute or convalescent, the COVID-19 samples came from the United States, Italy and Spain. The cDNA or gDNA used as material had been derived from T cells, B-cell-depleted T cells, or PBMCs.

As originally analysed: Reference gene primers were amplified, and this amplification served to estimate nucleated cell counts. Data came from immunoSEQ multiplex PCR; TCRdb stores just in-frame clones and leaves some out. V and J calls and clone size are copied from that table; D and trimming were computed from the DNA. The table includes 97,000 or so clones, roughly nine tenths detected once. The CDR3 runs 11 residues. Trimming removed 3 bases at V and 5 bases at J, with 4 bases between. This clone was found a few times. This TCR was sampled from a man aged 45-65 years with acute or convalescent COVID-19. V is TRBV12-3 or TRBV12-4 and J is TRBJ2-5, with D unresolved. Sequenced material: peripheral blood. The CDR3 bases are TGTGCCAGCAGTTTCTTCGAGACCCAGTACTTC. Protein product: CASSFFETQYF.